This record looks at one T cell receptor (beta chain) sequence and its context. Possible read error: a much larger clone is one base away. TCRdb reanalysed the 5' RACE reads using MiXCR and keeps one entry per CDR3 protein. The table lists around 650,000 distinct CDR3 sequences, under 8.5% of them singletons. The sample originates from a study of identical twins. The germline V gene encodes CDR1 SGHVS and CDR2 FQNEAQ. This CDR3 region has 13 residues. Trimming shortened V by 4 bases and J by 1 base, and 4 bases separated the two germline ends. These data were also reused for a study on yellow fever vaccine responses in identical twins.

The material sequenced was PBMCs. The clonotype comes from a woman under 30 in good health. This chain connects TRBV7-8 to TRBJ2-2; D gene unclear. The CDR3 DNA is TGTGCCAGCAGCTGGATGAACACCGGGGAGCTGTTTTTT. Translation: CASSWMNTGELFF.